This T cell receptor beta chain was identified during a study of T-cell reconstitution after alpha-beta-depleted transplantation in children. From germline, CDR1 is MNHEY and CDR2 SVGAGI. The CDR3 has 14 amino acids. V lost 0 bases, J lost 2 bases, and 5 bases lay in between. Construction of the TCRbeta library involved unique molecular identifiers. In TCRdb, the PCR reads were re-called with MiXCR into one record per CDR3 protein. The sample lists about 830,000 distinct CDR3 sequences; about 15% were seen once. This clonotype was seen repeatedly, ten times or more. The sequence was obtained from a male patient between 10 and 17 years old who had a stem cell transplant for acute lymphoblastic leukemia, so the T cells may come from the graft donor. The rearrangement links TRBV6-5 to TRBJ1-5, with a weak D call TRBD1 (5 bases). The specimen comprised PBMCs, mostly from graft donor cells, sampled 360 days after TCRalphabeta/CD19-depleted stem cell transplant. CDR3 protein: CASSYSGGNQPQHF. CDR3 bases: TGTGCCAGCAGTTACTCGGGGGGCAATCAGCCCCAGCATTTT.